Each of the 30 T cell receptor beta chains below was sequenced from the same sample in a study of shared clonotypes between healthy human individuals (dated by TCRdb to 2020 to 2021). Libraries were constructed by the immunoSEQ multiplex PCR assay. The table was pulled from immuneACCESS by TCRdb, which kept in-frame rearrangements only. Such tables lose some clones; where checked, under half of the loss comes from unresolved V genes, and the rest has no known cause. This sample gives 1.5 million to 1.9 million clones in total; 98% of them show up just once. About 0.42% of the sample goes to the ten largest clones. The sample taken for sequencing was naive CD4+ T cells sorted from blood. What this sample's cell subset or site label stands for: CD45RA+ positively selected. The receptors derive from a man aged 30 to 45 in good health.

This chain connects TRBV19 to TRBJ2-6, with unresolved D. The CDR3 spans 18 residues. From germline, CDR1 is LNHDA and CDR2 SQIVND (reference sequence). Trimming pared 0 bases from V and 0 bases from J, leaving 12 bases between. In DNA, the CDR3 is TGTGCCAGTAGTATAGATAGAGCCCAATACTCTGGGGCCAACGTCCTGACTTTC. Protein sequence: CASSIDRAQYSGANVLTF.

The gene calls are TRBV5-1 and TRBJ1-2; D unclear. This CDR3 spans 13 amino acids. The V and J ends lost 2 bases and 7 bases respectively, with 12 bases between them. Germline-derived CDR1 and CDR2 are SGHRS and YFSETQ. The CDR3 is CASSLRQASGYTF. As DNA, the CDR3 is TGCGCCAGCAGCTTAAGGCAGGCTAGTGGCTACACCTTC.

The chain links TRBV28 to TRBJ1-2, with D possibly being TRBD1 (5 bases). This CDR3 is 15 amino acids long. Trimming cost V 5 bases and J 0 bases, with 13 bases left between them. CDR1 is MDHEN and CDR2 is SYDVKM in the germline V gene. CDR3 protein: CASSAYRRTNYGYTF. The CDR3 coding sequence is TGTGCCAGCAGTGCCTACAGGCGTACTAACTATGGCTACACCTTC.

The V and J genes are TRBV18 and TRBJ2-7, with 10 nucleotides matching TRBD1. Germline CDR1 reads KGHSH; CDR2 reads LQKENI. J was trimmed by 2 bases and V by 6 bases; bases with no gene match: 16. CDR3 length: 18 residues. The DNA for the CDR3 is TGTGCCAGCTCCCACACAAGAACCGGGACAGGGGTTGCCTACGAGCAGTACTTC. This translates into CASSHTRTGTGVAYEQYF.

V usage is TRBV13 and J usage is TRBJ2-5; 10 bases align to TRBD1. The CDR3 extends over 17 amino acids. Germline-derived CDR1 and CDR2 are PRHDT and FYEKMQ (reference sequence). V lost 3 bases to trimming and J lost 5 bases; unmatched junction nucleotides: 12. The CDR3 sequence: CASSFLGGQGEVETQYF. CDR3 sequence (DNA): TGTGCCAGCAGCTTCCTAGGAGGACAGGGGGAGGTCGAGACCCAGTACTTC.

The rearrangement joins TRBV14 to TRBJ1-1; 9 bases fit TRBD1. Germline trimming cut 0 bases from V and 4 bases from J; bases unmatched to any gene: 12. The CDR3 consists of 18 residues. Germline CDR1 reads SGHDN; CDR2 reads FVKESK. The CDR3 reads CASSQDLDRGFGITEAFF. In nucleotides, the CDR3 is TGTGCCAGCAGCCAAGATCTGGACAGGGGTTTCGGGATCACTGAAGCTTTCTTT.

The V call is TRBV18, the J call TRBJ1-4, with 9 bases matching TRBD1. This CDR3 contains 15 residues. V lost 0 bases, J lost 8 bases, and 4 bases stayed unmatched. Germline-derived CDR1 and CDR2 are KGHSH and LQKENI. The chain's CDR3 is CASSPPGQGREKLFF. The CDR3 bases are TGTGCCAGCTCACCACCAGGACAGGGGAGGGAAAAACTGTTTTTT. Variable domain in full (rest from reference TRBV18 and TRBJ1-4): NAGVMQNPRHLVRRRGQEARLRCSPMKGHSHVYWYRQLPEEGLKFMVYLQKENIIDESGMPKERFSAEFPKEGPSILRIQQVVRGDSAAYFCASSPPGQGREKLFFGSGTQLSVL.

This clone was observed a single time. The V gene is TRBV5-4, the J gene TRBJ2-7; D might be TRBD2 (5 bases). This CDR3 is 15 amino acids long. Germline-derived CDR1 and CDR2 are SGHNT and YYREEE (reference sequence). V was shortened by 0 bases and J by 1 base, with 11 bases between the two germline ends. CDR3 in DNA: TGTGCCAGCAGCTTGGTTGCGGGCCATTCCTACGAGCAGTACTTC. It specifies CASSLVAGHSYEQYF. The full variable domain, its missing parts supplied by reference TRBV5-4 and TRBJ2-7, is ETGVTQSPTHLIKTRGQQVTLRCSSQSGHNTVSWYQQALGQGPQFIFQYYREEENGRGNFPPRFSGLQFPNYSSELNVNALELDDSALYLCASSLVAGHSYEQYFGPGTRLTVT.

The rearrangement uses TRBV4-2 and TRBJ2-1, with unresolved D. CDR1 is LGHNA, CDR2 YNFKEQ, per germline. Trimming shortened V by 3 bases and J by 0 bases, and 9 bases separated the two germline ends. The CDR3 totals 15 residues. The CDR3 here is CASSQDPASYNEQFF. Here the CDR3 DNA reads TGTGCCAGCAGCCAGGACCCCGCCTCCTACAATGAGCAGTTCTTC.

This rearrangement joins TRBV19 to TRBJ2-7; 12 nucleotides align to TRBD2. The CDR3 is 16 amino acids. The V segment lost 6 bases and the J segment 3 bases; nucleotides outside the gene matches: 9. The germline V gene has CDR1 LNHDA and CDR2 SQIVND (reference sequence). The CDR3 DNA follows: TGTGCCAGTAGCGATAGGGCGACTAGCGGGAGCTACGAGCAGTACTTC. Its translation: CASSDRATSGSYEQYF.

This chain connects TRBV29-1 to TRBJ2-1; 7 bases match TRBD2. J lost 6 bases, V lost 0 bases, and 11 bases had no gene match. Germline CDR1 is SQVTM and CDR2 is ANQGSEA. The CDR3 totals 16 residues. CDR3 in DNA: TGCAGCGTTGAAGATCGGGGGACTAAAAAACTCAATGAGCAGTTCTTC. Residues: CSVEDRGTKKLNEQFF.

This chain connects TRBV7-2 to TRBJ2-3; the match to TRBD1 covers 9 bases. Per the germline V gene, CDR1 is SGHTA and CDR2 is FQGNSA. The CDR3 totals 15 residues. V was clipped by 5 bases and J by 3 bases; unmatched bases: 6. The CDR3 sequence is CASSPTGGGTDTQYF. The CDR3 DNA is TGTGCCAGCAGCCCAACAGGGGGCGGAACAGATACGCAGTATTTT.

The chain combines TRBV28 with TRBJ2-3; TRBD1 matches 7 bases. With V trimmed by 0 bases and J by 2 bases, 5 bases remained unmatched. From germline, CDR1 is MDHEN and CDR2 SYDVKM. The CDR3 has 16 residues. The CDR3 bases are TGTGCCAGCAGTTTATGGGGACAGATGGACACAGATACGCAGTATTTT. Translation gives CASSLWGQMDTDTQYF.

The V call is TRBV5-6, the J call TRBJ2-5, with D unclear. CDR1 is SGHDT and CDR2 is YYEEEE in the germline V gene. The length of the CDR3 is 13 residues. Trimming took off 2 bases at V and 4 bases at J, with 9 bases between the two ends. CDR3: CASSFTLRETQYF. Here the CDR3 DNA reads TGTGCCAGCAGCTTTACATTGAGAGAGACCCAGTACTTC.

CDR3 protein: CASGAYRDGYTF. The CDR3 DNA sequence: TGTGCCAGTGGGGCGTACAGAGATGGCTACACCTTC. The rearrangement uses TRBV19 and TRBJ1-2, with D maybe TRBD1 (5 bases). Trimming left V 8 bases short and J 6 bases short, with 13 bases between. The CDR3 spans 12 residues. CDR1 and CDR2 from the germline V gene are LNHDA and SQIVND (reference sequence).

The CDR3 spells CASRPSGTGELFF. The CDR3 DNA sequence: TGTGCCAGCAGACCGTCGGGCACCGGGGAGCTGTTTTTT. The chain couples TRBV28 to TRBJ2-2; D is unclear. V lost 6 bases and J lost 4, with 9 bases in between. CDR1 and CDR2 from the germline V gene are MDHEN and SYDVKM. The CDR3 runs to 13 residues. The full variable domain, completed using reference TRBV28 and TRBJ2-2, is DVKVTQSSRYLVKRTGEKVFLECVQDMDHENMFWYRQDPGLGLRLIYFSYDVKMKEKGDIPEGYSVSREKKERFSLILESASTNQTSMYLCASRPSGTGELFFGEGSRLTVL.

For the CDR3, the DNA is TGTGCCAGCAGCTCGCCGTGGTCTGCGTACCAAGAGACCCAGTACTTC. Its translation is CASSSPWSAYQETQYF. This chain links TRBV7-6 with TRBJ2-5; no clear D. V lost 4 bases, J lost 0 bases, and 15 bases lay in between. The CDR3 is 16 amino acids. Germline values: CDR1 SGHVS, CDR2 FNYEAQ.

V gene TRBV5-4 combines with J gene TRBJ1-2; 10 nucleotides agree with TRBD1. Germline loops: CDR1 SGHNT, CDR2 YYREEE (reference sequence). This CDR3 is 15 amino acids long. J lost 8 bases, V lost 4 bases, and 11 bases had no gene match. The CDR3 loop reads CASSLGTGVSGGYTF. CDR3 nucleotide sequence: TGTGCCAGCAGCCTAGGGACAGGGGTTTCAGGAGGCTACACCTTC.

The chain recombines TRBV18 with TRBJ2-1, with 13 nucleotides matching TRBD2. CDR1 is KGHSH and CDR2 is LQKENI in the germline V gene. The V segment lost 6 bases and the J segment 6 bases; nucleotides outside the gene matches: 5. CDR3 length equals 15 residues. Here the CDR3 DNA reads TGTGCCAGCTCGCGCGGACTAGCGGGAGCCAATGAGCAGTTCTTC. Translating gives CASSRGLAGANEQFF.

CDR3 protein: CASSPDGQGLETQYF. The CDR3 coding sequence is TGTGCCAGCTCACCCGATGGACAGGGATTAGAGACCCAGTACTTC. This rearrangement joins TRBV18 to TRBJ2-5, with 8 nucleotides matching TRBD1. Trimming cost V 3 bases and J 4 bases; bases outside gene matches: 7. The CDR3 spans 15 residues. The germline CDR1 and CDR2 sequences are KGHSH and LQKENI.

CDR3 nucleotide sequence: TGTGCCAGCAGTGAAATGCACAGGGTCATGCATACGCAGTATTTT. Translated, it gives CASSEMHRVMHTQYF. V gene TRBV6-1 combines with J gene TRBJ2-3; D perhaps matches TRBD1 (6 bases). Trimming left V 2 bases short and J 7 bases short, with 16 bases between. Germline CDR1 is MNHNS and CDR2 is SASEGT. The CDR3 spans 15 residues.

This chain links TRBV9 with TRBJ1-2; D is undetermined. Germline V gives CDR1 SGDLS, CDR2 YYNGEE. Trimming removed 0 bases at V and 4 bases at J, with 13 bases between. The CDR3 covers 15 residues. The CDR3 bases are TGTGCCAGCAGCGTAGAAGCACAGTTGGCCTATGGCTACACCTTC. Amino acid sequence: CASSVEAQLAYGYTF.

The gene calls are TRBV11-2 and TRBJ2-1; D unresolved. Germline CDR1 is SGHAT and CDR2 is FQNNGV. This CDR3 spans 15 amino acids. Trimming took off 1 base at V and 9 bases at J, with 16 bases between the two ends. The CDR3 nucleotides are TGTGCCAGCAGCTTAGTTCTAGGGATGGATATTGAGCAGTTCTTC. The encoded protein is CASSLVLGMDIEQFF.

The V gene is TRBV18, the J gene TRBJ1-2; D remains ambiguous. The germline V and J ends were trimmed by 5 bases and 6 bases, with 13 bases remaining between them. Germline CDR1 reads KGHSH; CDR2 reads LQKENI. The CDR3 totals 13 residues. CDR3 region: CASSERESDGYTF. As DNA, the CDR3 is TGTGCCAGCTCAGAGAGGGAATCCGATGGCTACACCTTC.

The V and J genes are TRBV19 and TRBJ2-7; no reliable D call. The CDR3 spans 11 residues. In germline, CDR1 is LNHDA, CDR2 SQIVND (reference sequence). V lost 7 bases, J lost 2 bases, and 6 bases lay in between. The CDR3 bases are TGTGCCAGTACCCTAACCTACGAGCAGTACTTC. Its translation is CASTLTYEQYF.

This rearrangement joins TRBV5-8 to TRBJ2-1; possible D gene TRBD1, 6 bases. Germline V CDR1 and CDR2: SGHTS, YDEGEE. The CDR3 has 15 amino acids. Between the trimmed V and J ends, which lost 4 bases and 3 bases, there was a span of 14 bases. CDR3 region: CASSLMGTNYNEQFF. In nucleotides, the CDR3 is TGTGCCAGCAGCCTGATGGGGACAAACTACAATGAGCAGTTCTTC.

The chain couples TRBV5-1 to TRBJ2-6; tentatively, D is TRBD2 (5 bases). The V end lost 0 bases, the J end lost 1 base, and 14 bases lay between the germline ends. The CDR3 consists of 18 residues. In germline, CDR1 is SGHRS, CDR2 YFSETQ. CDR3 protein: CASSLAGGRWSGANVLTF. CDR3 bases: TGCGCCAGCAGCTTGGCTGGAGGACGTTGGTCTGGGGCCAACGTCCTGACTTTC. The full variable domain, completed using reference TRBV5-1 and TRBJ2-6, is KAGVTQTPRYLIKTRGQQVTLSCSPISGHRSVSWYQQTPGQGLQFLFEYFSETQRNKGNFPGRFSGRQFSNSRSEMNVSTLELGDSALYLCASSLAGGRWSGANVLTFGAGSRLTVL.

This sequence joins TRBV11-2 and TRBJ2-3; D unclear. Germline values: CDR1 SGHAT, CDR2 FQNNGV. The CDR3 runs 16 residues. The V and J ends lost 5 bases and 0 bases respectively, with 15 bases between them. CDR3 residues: CASSPGRIASTDTQYF. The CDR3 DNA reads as TGTGCCAGCAGCCCAGGACGGATCGCTAGCACAGATACGCAGTATTTT.

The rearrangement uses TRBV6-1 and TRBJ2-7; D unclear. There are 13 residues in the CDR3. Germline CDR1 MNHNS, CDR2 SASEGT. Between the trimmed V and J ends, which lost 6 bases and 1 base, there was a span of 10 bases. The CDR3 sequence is CASSEYGSYEQYF. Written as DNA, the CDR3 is TGTGCCAGCAGCGAATATGGTTCCTACGAGCAGTACTTC.

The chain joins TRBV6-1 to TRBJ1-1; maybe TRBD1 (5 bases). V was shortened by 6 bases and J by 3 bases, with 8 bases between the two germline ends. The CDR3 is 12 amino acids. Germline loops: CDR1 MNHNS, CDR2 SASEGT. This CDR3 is CASRETDTEAFF. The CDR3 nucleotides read TGTGCCAGCAGAGAGACAGACACTGAAGCTTTCTTT.